The 6 T cell receptor beta chains listed next were all sequenced from one sample in a study of cytomegalovirus exposure and HLA in healthy donors. Amplification used 60 Vbeta primers and 13 Jbeta primers. Only in-frame clones appear in the TCRdb table, and some are missing; sequencing was by immunoSEQ multiplex PCR. The sample records 120,000 to 150,000 clones, more than 75% being singletons. Sequencing input: PBMCs. These receptors all come from a man aged 35-49 years in good health and CMV-seronegative.

The chain uses TRBV12-5 and TRBJ1-2; 7 nucleotides align to TRBD1. The CDR3 has 14 amino acids. Germline V gene data show CDR1 as LGHNT and CDR2 as FRNRAP. V trimming: 3 bases; J trimming: 3 bases; junction bases outside the gene matches: 4. The CDR3 protein is CASGFGTVDYGYTF. The DNA of the CDR3 is TGTGCTAGTGGTTTCGGGACAGTTGACTATGGCTACACCTTC.

The CDR3 DNA is TGTGCCAGCAGCCCCTGGACAGGGGGGAATTCACCCCTCCACTTT. Protein product: CASSPWTGGNSPLHF. The chain joins TRBV4-2 to TRBJ1-6, with 10 bases fitting TRBD1. This CDR3 comprises 15 residues. Germline trimming cut 4 bases from V and 7 bases from J; bases unmatched to any gene: 4. Germline V CDR1 and CDR2: LGHNA, YNFKEQ.

This clone was seen a few times. The rearrangement uses TRBV6-5 and TRBJ1-1, with D unresolved. From germline, CDR1 is MNHEY and CDR2 SVGAGI. CDR3 length equals 13 residues. Trimming took off 0 bases at V and 7 bases at J, with 9 bases between the two ends. CDR3 sequence (DNA): TGTGCCAGCAGTTACTCGGGCGGACTTGAAGCTTTCTTT. Its translation: CASSYSGGLEAFF.

This chain's CDR3 is CASSDWDREHYEQYF. CDR3 nucleotide sequence: TGTGCCAGCAGCGATTGGGACAGGGAGCATTACGAGCAGTACTTC. This chain joins TRBV7-9 and TRBJ2-7; 9 bases are a match to TRBD1. V lost 5 bases, J lost 4 bases, and 9 bases stayed unmatched. The CDR3 totals 15 residues. Looked up from germline, CDR1 is SEHNR and CDR2 is FQNEAQ (reference sequence).

Of note for this clone: At one end, the junction sequence differs from germline, possibly due to a read error. V gene TRBV15 combines with J gene TRBJ2-1, with 7 bases lining up with TRBD2. CDR1 and CDR2 (germline): LNHNV, YYDKDF (reference sequence). The CDR3 totals 17 residues. The CDR3 is CAASREREASGFNEQFF. CDR3 in DNA: TGTGCCGCCAGCAGAGAAAGGGAGGCTAGCGGCTTCAATGAGCAGTTCTTC.

The chain links TRBV11-3 to TRBJ2-2, with 8 bases identical to TRBD2. The CDR3 contains 15 residues. CDR1 is SGHNT, CDR2 YENEEA, per germline. J gave up 1 base and V 7 bases, and 5 bases lay outside the gene matches. This CDR3 reads CASKILAGNTGELFF. The DNA for the CDR3 is TGTGCCAGCAAGATCCTAGCGGGGAACACCGGGGAGCTGTTTTTT.